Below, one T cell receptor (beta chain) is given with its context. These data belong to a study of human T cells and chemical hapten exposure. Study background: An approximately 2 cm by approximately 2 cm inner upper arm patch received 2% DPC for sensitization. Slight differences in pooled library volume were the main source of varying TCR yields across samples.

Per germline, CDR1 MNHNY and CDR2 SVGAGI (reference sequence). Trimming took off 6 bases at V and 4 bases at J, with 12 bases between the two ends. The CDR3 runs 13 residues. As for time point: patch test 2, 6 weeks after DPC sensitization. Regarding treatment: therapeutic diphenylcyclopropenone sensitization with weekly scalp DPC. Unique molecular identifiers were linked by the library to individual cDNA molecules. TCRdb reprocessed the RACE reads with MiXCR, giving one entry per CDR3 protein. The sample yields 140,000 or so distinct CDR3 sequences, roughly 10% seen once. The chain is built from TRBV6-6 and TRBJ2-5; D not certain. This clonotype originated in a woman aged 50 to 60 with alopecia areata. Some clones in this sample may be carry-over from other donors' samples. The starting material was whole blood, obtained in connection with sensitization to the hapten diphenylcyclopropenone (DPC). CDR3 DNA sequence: TGTGCCAGCAGCCCTGAGGCTCTAGAGACCCAGTACTTC. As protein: CASSPEALETQYF.